This TCR beta chain was sequenced during a study of blood T cell repertoires in COVID-19. Study information: Acute and convalescent COVID-19 samples came from the United States, Italy and Spain.

Measured with immunoSEQ multiplex PCR; TCRdb has only the in-frame clones, and not every one. The table records fewer than 450,000 clones, around 89% of them present only once. Patients at the Seattle site were enrolled during active infection and followed longitudinally. The CDR3 has 19 amino acids. Germline V gene sequence: CDR1 SGHRS, CDR2 YFSETQ. The ends lost 3 bases at V and 3 bases at J; junction bases unmatched: 20. The receptor was derived from a woman aged 45-60 years with COVID-19, enrolled during active disease. The rearrangement uses TRBV5-1 and TRBJ1-2; 7 bases are a match to TRBD1. The sequenced sample consisted of peripheral blood. CDR3 coding DNA: TGCGCCAGCAGCTCCCACAGGGGCCCGCCCGGTTTCCCTTACTATGGCTACACCTTC. Translation gives CASSSHRGPPGFPYYGYTF. Variable domain in full (rest from reference TRBV5-1 and TRBJ1-2): KAGVTQTPRYLIKTRGQQVTLSCSPISGHRSVSWYQQTPGQGLQFLFEYFSETQRNKGNFPGRFSGRQFSNSRSEMNVSTLELGDSALYLCASSSHRGPPGFPYYGYTFGSGTRLTVV.